This TCR beta chain was recovered during a study of shared clonotypes between healthy human individuals. Notes on the study in general: For sorted subsets, rarefaction showed incomplete sequencing despite large depth.

With 3 bases removed from V and 7 bases from J, the gap between germline ends came to 13 bases. Germline assignment: CDR1 ENHRY and CDR2 SYGVKD. The CDR3 is made up of 14 amino acids. Sequencing was performed with immunoSEQ multiplex PCR; in TCRdb, only in-frame clones are kept and a portion is missing. Altogether over a million clones are present, around 98.5% being singletons, with the ten largest covering over 0.3%. Turning to this clone: Its cognate antigen is unknown.

The sequence was obtained from a young man in good health. Sequencing was carried out using naive CD4+ T cells sorted from blood. The sample's subset: CD45RA+ positively selected. The V and J genes are TRBV10-3 and TRBJ1-5; a possible D gene is TRBD1 (6 bases). The CDR3 nucleotides read TGTGCCATCAGTGAAGGGGGGCTGGACCAGCCCCAGCATTTT. This translates into CAISEGGLDQPQHF.